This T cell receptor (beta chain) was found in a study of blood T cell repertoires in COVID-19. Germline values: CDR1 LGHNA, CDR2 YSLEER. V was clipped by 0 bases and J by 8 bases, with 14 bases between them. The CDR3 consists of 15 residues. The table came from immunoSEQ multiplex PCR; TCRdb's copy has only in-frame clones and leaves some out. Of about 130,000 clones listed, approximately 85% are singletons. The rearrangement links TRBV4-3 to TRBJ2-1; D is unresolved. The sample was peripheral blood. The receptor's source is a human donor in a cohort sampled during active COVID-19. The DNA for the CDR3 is TGCGCCAGCAGCCAAGATTTTCGAGCGACCGATGAGCAGTTCTTC. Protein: CASSQDFRATDEQFF.